This TCR beta chain originates from a study of cytomegalovirus exposure and HLA in healthy donors. For the study at large: Within an early data release were about 85 million unique TCRs drawn from HLA-typed donors.

Whole-study results and caveats: Some TCR beta chains (roughly 150 of them) were listed as cytomegalovirus-associated. In a later analysis, the majority of CMV-associated beta chains seemingly showed HLA restriction.

PCR was performed using 60 Vbeta and 13 Jbeta primers. Measured with immunoSEQ multiplex PCR; TCRdb has only the in-frame clones, and not every one. The table includes around 100,000 clones, less than 80% detected once. Details on this clone: Its antigen is as yet unknown.

Trimming removed 4 bases from V and 4 bases from J, with 13 bases in between. This CDR3 contains 14 residues. Germline CDR1 is SNHLY and CDR2 is FYNNEI. Material: PBMCs. V usage is TRBV2 and J usage is TRBJ1-2; D might be TRBD1 (6 bases). This TCR derives from a woman aged 40 to 49 in good health and CMV-seronegative. The CDR3 nucleotides are TGTGCCAGCAGTGGAGACAGGCTATCCTATGGCTACACCTTC. Translated, it gives CASSGDRLSYGYTF.